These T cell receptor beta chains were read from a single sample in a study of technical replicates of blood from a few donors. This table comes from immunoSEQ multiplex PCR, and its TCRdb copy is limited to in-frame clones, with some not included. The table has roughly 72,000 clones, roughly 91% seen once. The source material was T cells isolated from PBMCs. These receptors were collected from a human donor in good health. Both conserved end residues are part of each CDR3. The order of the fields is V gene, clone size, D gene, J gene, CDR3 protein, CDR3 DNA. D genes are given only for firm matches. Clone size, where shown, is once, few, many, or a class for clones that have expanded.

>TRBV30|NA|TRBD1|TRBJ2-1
CALDRGGNEQFF
TGTGCCTTGGACAGGGGAGGGAATGAGCAGTTCTTC
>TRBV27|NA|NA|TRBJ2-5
CASSLSRTVDGTQYF
TGTGCCAGCAGTTTATCGAGGACAGTCGATGGGACCCAGTACTTC
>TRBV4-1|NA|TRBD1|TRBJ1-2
CASSPAPGGLNYGYTF
TGCGCCAGCAGCCCTGCACCAGGGGGCCTCAACTATGGCTACACCTTC
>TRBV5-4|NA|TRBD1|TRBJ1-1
CASSVGQGFVTEAFF
TGTGCCAGCAGCGTAGGACAGGGGTTTGTCACTGAAGCTTTCTTT
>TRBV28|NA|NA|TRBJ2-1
CASSTAGRSFF
TGTGCCAGCAGTACCGCAGGGAGGTCGTTCTTC
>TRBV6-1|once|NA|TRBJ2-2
CASSETFRTGELFF
TGTGCCAGCAGTGAAACCTTCAGAACCGGGGAGCTGTTTTTT
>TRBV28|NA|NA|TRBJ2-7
CASSFLGDYEQYF
TGTGCCAGCAGTTTCTTAGGAGATTACGAGCAGTACTTC
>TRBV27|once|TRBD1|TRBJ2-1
CASSFDRGLFEQFF
TGTGCCAGCAGTTTTGACAGGGGGTTGTTCGAGCAGTTCTTC
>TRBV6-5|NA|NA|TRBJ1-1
CASSWDTNTEAFF
TGTGCCAGCAGCTGGGACACAAACACTGAAGCTTTCTTT
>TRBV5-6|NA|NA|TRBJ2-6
CASSLVISGANVLTF
TGTGCCAGCAGCTTGGTAATCTCTGGGGCCAACGTCCTGACTTTC
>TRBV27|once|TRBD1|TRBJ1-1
CASKTGGTEAFF
TGTGCCAGCAAGACAGGGGGCACTGAAGCTTTCTTT
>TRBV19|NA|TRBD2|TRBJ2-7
CASTPGLGASYEQYF
TGTGCCAGTACTCCGGGACTAGGAGCTTCCTACGAGCAGTACTTC
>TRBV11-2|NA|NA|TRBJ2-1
CASSFTASSYNEQFF
TGTGCCAGCAGCTTCACGGCTAGCTCCTACAATGAGCAGTTCTTC
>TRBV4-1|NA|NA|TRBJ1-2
CASSQEGGIGYTF
TGCGCCAGCAGCCAAGAAGGAGGGATAGGCTACACCTTC
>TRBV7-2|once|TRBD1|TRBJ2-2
CASSRQGNTGELFF
TGTGCCAGCAGCCGACAGGGGAACACCGGGGAGCTGTTTTTT
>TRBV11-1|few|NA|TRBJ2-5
CASSLEPRLRETQYF
TGTGCCAGCAGCTTAGAGCCGAGGCTACGGGAGACCCAGTACTTC
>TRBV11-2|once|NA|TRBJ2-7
CASTQGPNEQYF
TGTGCCAGCACCCAGGGGCCAAACGAGCAGTACTTC
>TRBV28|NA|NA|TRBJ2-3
CASSFSQVSTDTQYF
TGTGCCAGCAGTTTCTCACAAGTAAGCACAGATACGCAGTATTTT
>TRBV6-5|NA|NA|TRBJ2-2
CAAQRTSSGELFF
TGTGCCGCTCAACGTACTAGCTCCGGGGAGCTGTTTTTT
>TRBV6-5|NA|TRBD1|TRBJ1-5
CASSRDRASQPQHF
TGTGCCAGCAGTAGGGACAGGGCCAGCCAGCCCCAGCATTTT